This T cell receptor (beta chain) was documented in a study of blood T cell repertoires in COVID-19 (dated by TCRdb to 2019 to 2021). At the level of the whole study: Collaborator samples came from the United States, Italy and Spain and covered acute and convalescent phases of COVID-19. A freely available public database, intended as a resource for researchers studying the immune response to SARS-CoV-2, is where the repertoires were released. The material from the prospective study consisted of cDNA or gDNA derived from T cells, B-cell-depleted T cells, or PBMCs. Deeply sampled blood TCRbeta repertoires from subjects exposed to, actively infected with, or recovered from COVID-19 were included in the dataset. The samples were drawn from the first 160 participants of the ongoing ImmuneRACE study and from 1,254 subjects provided by 6 global collaborators. The sample metadata nearly always contained a de-identified subject ID, COVID-19 status, age in years and sex. Where HLA class I and class II types were available, the types were taken from metadata supplied by the sample provider, not from assay-based typing.

Study-level results and caveats: Clinical and demographic metadata were provided uncurated, with the amount varying by source and participant.

A note on this clone: Its cognate antigen has yet to be identified. No clone much larger than this one lies a single base away; base qualities are absent.

TCRbeta CDR3 regions were amplified from genomic DNA using the immunoSEQ Assay, a bias-controlled multiplex PCR. The study's processing was this. Within the assay, amplification of reference gene primers was used to estimate how many nucleated cells each sample contained. Sequence reads were collapsed and filtered to measure the absolute abundance of every unique TCRbeta CDR3 rearrangement. For each sample, productive Simpson clonality was calculated as the square root of Simpson's diversity index over productive rearrangements. TCRdb carries this immuneACCESS record with in-frame sequences only. Its versions omit some clonotypes, under half of them owing to an unresolved V gene in the studies checked, with the rest unexplained. Clonal size and the V and J genes are those of that table, whereas D and trimming came from the DNA. The sample includes about 210,000 clones, with around 84% observed a single time. The ten top clones hold roughly a tenth of the sample.

At one collaborating source in Seattle, patients were enrolled during active infection and were followed longitudinally through the course of disease. Collaborating institutions collected whole blood in K2EDTA tubes following their own protocols. For TCRbeta analysis, collaborator samples were shipped as frozen whole blood, as isolated PBMCs, or as DNA extracted from either sample type. The V end gives up 3 bases and the J end 4 bases, leaving 8 bases in the junction not matched to a gene. Measured from the cysteine to the phenylalanine, the CDR3 is 15 residues long. Left in the record is the CDR3 DNA by itself, 45 bases read in frame from the first base. Reading the germline V gene gives CDR1 SGDLS and CDR2 YYNGEE.

The sequence was obtained from an elderly woman with COVID-19, enrolled during active disease. Sequenced sample: peripheral blood. The rearranged segments are TRBV9 and TRBJ1-2, and 8 bases in between align with TRBD1. The sequenced DNA is TGTGCCAGCAGCGCCGCGCCGGGGACAGGCTATGGCTACACCTTC. Its protein is CASSAAPGTGYGYTF.